These T cell receptor beta chains were read from a single sample in a study of T cells in lung cancer brain metastases. Sequencing was performed with immunoSEQ multiplex PCR; in TCRdb, only in-frame clones are kept and a portion is missing. The sample includes 4,800 or so clones, approximately 85% of them seen just once. Sequencing input: tumor tissue from the primary lung tumor. Receptor source: a man over 45 with non-small cell lung cancer. CDR3s include the opening cysteine and the closing phenylalanine or tryptophan. The D gene is left open where the match is weak. Clone sizes are given selectively: once, few, many, or a class where the clone is expanded.

v_call	clone_size	j_call	d_call	cdr3_nt	cdr3_aa
TRBV7-8	.	TRBJ2-3	TRBD2	TGTGCCAGCAGCCTAAGAGGCGGGGGGGTAGATACGCAGTATTTT	CASSLRGGGVDTQYF
TRBV7-9	few	TRBJ1-1	TRBD1	TGTGCCAGCAGCCACCCGGGACAGGAGAACACTGAAGCTTTCTTT	CASSHPGQENTEAFF
TRBV30	.	TRBJ1-2	.	TGTGCCTGGATCTTTAAACCCGGGGCTAACTATGGCTACACCTTC	CAWIFKPGANYGYTF
TRBV19	.	TRBJ1-3	.	TGTGCCAGTAGTCCAAGAAACCTCGGTGGAAACACCATATATTTT	CASSPRNLGGNTIYF
TRBV20-1	.	TRBJ2-5	TRBD1	TGCGGGGGACAGAACCAAGAGACCCAGTACTTC	CGGQNQETQYF
TRBV25-1	.	TRBJ2-5	TRBD2	TGTGCCAGCAGTGAATATAGGCGGGGGGGGTACACGGAGACCCAGTACTTC	CASSEYRRGGYTETQYF
TRBV5-1	.	TRBJ1-1	TRBD1	TGCGCCAGCAGCCCAGACCGGGACAGGGGGACGTCTTACACTGAAGCTTTCTTT	CASSPDRDRGTSYTEAFF
TRBV12-5	.	TRBJ2-3	TRBD2	TGTGCTAGTGGGCTAGCGGGAACTAGCACAGATACGCAGTATTTT	CASGLAGTSTDTQYF
TRBV5-6	once	TRBJ2-3	TRBD1	TGTGCCAGCAGCTTTCTCAGGGGGCGCGTAGATACGCAGTATTTT	CASSFLRGRVDTQYF
TRBV6-6	.	TRBJ2-7	TRBD2	TGTGCCAGCGGACATAGCGGGGCGGGCTCCTACGAGCAGTACTTC	CASGHSGAGSYEQYF
TRBV6-6	.	TRBJ1-2	.	TGTGCCAGCAGCCGGCAGGCAGGGGAGGATAGCTATGGCTACACCTTC	CASSRQAGEDSYGYTF
TRBV29-1	.	TRBJ1-1	.	TGCAGCGTGGCACAGGTCTTGAACACTGAAGCTTTCTTT	CSVAQVLNTEAFF
TRBV28	.	TRBJ1-5	.	TGTGTCAGCAGTTCGCCGCAGGGGATCCGTCAGCCCCAGCATTTT	CVSSSPQGIRQPQHF
TRBV15	.	TRBJ1-1	.	TGTGCCACCAGCAGAGCGGGGACTTCGGGGACTGAAGCTTTCTTT	CATSRAGTSGTEAFF
TRBV5-6	.	TRBJ1-1	.	TGTGCCAGCAGCATAATCGGGCGCAGAACTGAAGCTTTCTTT	CASSIIGRRTEAFF
TRBV7-7	.	TRBJ2-1	.	TGTGCCAGCAGCTTACGACTACGCAATGAGCAGTTCTTC	CASSLRLRNEQFF
TRBV29-1	.	TRBJ1-1	.	TGCAGCGCCTATAGAGGGGGGGTGAACACTGAAGCTTTCTTT	CSAYRGGVNTEAFF
TRBV9	.	TRBJ2-1	.	TGTGCCAGCAGCGTAGTTCCCCAGGTTGAGGTCTCCTACAATGAGCAGTTCTTC	CASSVVPQVEVSYNEQFF
TRBV7-6	.	TRBJ2-7	TRBD2	TGTGCCAGCAGCTTACTAGCGGGGGTAGAGGAGCAGTACTTC	CASSLLAGVEEQYF
TRBV7-6	.	TRBJ1-4	.	TGTGCCAGCAGCTTAGGGGGCCAAGTTAATGAAAAACTGTTTTTT	CASSLGGQVNEKLFF
TRBV7-8	.	TRBJ2-7	.	TGTGCCAGCAGCTTTTCGGACCTCTCCTACGAGCAGTACTTC	CASSFSDLSYEQYF
TRBV29-1	.	TRBJ1-1	.	TGCAGCTTTACCTCGACAGTGGGGGACACTGAAGCTTTCTTT	CSFTSTVGDTEAFF
TRBV13	once	TRBJ2-6	.	TGTGCCAGCAGCTTCCGACGCAGCTCTGGGGCCAACGTCCTGACTTTC	CASSFRRSSGANVLTF
TRBV4-1	.	TRBJ2-5	TRBD2	TGCGCCAGCAGCCATCCCTCCACAGGGACTAGCGGGGCCCAAGAGACCCAGTACTTC	CASSHPSTGTSGAQETQYF
TRBV7-9	.	TRBJ2-7	TRBD2	TGTGCCAGCAGCCCTAGCGGGAGCCGATACGAGCAGTACTTC	CASSPSGSRYEQYF
TRBV2	.	TRBJ1-1	.	TGTGCCAGCAGTGCCTTGGCCACTGAAGCTTTCTTT	CASSALATEAFF
TRBV18	.	TRBJ2-7	TRBD1	TGTGCCAGCTCACCAACAGGGGACGAGCAGTACTTC	CASSPTGDEQYF
TRBV4-1	.	TRBJ1-5	TRBD1	TGCGCCAGCAGTCAGAGTTTTGGACAGGGGAATCAGCCCCAGCATTTT	CASSQSFGQGNQPQHF
TRBV2	.	TRBJ2-7	TRBD1	TGTGCCAGCAGTGCCGGGACAGGGGGCTACGAGCAGTACTTC	CASSAGTGGYEQYF
TRBV12-5	.	TRBJ1-6	.	TGTGCTAGTGGTTTGGTACCCGGGGGCTATAATTCACCCCTCCACTTT	CASGLVPGGYNSPLHF
TRBV7-9	.	TRBJ2-3	.	TGTGCCAGCAGCTTAGGTAGGGAGGAAGATACGCAGTATTTT	CASSLGREEDTQYF
TRBV19	.	TRBJ2-1	TRBD1	TGTGCCAGTAGTTCCTTTGTGACAGGGGACAATGAGCAGTTCTTC	CASSSFVTGDNEQFF
TRBV28	.	TRBJ2-7	TRBD1	TGTGCCAGCAGTGGGCTGCGACAGGGTGACGAGCAGTACTTC	CASSGLRQGDEQYF
TRBV10-1	.	TRBJ2-2	.	TGCGCCAGCAGTGAAGGACCCACCGGGGAGCTGTTTTTT	CASSEGPTGELFF
TRBV7-2	.	TRBJ2-1	TRBD2	TGTGCCAGCAGCTCCGTTCGGGGACTAGCGGGGCAGGAGCAGTTCTTC	CASSSVRGLAGQEQFF
TRBV9	.	TRBJ2-7	.	TGTGCCAGCAGCGTAGGGTCGCAGAGCTCCTACGAGCAGTACTTC	CASSVGSQSSYEQYF
TRBV27	.	TRBJ2-1	.	TGTGCCAGCAGTTTTCATGACCCCTACAATGAGCAGTTCTTC	CASSFHDPYNEQFF
TRBV5-1	.	TRBJ2-3	.	TGCGCCAGCAGCCTGGACGTTGCTAGCACAGATACGCAGTATTTT	CASSLDVASTDTQYF
TRBV11-2	.	TRBJ2-1	TRBD2	TGTGCCAGCAGCTTAGATCAAGGCGGGAGCCCCTACAATGAGCAGTTCTTC	CASSLDQGGSPYNEQFF
TRBV7-9	.	TRBJ1-3	.	TGTGCCAGCAGTCGTAGCCCCTCTGGAAACACCATATATTTT	CASSRSPSGNTIYF
TRBV30	.	TRBJ1-1	.	TGTGCCTGGAGGGGACTGCCGGGCACTGAAGCTTTCTTT	CAWRGLPGTEAFF
TRBV5-4	.	TRBJ2-4	.	TGTGCCAGCAGCTTTTGGGGGTCCCAAAATATTCAGTACTTC	CASSFWGSQNIQYF
TRBV27	.	TRBJ1-2	.	TGTGCCAGCAGTCTAGGAGGGCCTAAGAATGGCTACACCTTC	CASSLGGPKNGYTF
TRBV5-1	once	TRBJ1-2	.	TGCGCCAGCAGCTGGGTGTCAGGGTCAAATTCCTATGGCTACACCTTC	CASSWVSGSNSYGYTF
TRBV4-1	.	TRBJ1-1	.	TGCGCCAGCACGAGGACGGAGAACACTGAAGCTTTCTTT	CASTRTENTEAFF
TRBV19	.	TRBJ1-1	.	TGTGCCAGTAGTATTCCGGGACTGAACACTGAAGCTTTCTTT	CASSIPGLNTEAFF
TRBV2	.	TRBJ1-5	.	TGTGCCAGCAGTGGGAGTGTTGAGAATGTTAATCAGCCCCAGCATTTT	CASSGSVENVNQPQHF
TRBV5-1	.	TRBJ2-5	TRBD1	TGCGCCAGCAGTCAGGGGGCAGTCCAAGAGACCCAGTACTTC	CASSQGAVQETQYF
TRBV4-2	.	TRBJ2-5	.	TGTGCCAGCAGCCAAGAGGAGCGGCGAGAGACCCAGTACTTC	CASSQEERRETQYF
TRBV7-6	once	TRBJ2-5	TRBD1	TGTGCCAGCAGCTTTCGACAGGGAGAGACCCAGTACTTC	CASSFRQGETQYF
TRBV28	.	TRBJ1-2	.	TGTGCCAGCAGTTTGGGGGGCCGTGGCTACACCTTC	CASSLGGRGYTF
TRBV19	.	TRBJ2-7	.	TGTGCCAGTAGTTCAGTGACGGAGCAGTACTTC	CASSSVTEQYF
TRBV21-1	.	TRBJ1-1	.	TGTGCCAGCAGCAAAGGGGGACGGTTGAACACTGAAGCTTTCTTT	CASSKGGRLNTEAFF
TRBV29-1	.	TRBJ1-4	.	TGCAGCGTTGGCGGGCGAGTTAATGAAAAACTGTTTTTT	CSVGGRVNEKLFF
TRBV4-2	.	TRBJ1-1	.	TGTGCCAGCAGCCCCCTACAGGGAGCCGACACTGAAGCTTTCTTT	CASSPLQGADTEAFF
TRBV2	.	TRBJ1-5	TRBD1	TGTGCCAGCAGTGAAAGGACAGGAGGGGTTCAGCCCCAGCATTTT	CASSERTGGVQPQHF
TRBV21-1	once	TRBJ1-1	.	TGTGCCACCCAACAGGGGAGGGTCACTGAAGCTTTCTTT	CATQQGRVTEAFF
TRBV5-6	.	TRBJ1-2	.	TGTGCCAGCACCCCATTGGGGGGGAACTATGGCTACACCTTC	CASTPLGGNYGYTF
TRBV6-1	.	TRBJ1-6	.	TGTGCCAGCAGCCCGGACCGCGGGAGTAATTCACCCCTCCACTTT	CASSPDRGSNSPLHF
TRBV2	.	TRBJ1-4	.	TGTGCCAGCACGAGGGGGTATGAAAAACTGTTTTTT	CASTRGYEKLFF